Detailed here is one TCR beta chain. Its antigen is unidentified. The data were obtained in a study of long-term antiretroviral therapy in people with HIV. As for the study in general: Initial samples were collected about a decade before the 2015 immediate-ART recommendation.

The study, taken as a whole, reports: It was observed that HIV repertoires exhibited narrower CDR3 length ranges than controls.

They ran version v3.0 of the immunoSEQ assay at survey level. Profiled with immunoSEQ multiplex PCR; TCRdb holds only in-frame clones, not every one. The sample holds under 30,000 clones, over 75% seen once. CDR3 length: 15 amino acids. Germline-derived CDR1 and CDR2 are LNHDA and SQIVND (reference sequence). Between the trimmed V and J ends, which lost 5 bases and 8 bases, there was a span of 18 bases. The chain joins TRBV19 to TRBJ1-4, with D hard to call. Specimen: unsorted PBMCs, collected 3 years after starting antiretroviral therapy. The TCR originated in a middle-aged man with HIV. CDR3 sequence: CASSYRALGNEKLFF. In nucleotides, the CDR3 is TGTGCCAGTAGTTACCGGGCCTTGGGAAACGAAAAACTGTTTTTT.